The present T cell receptor beta chain was sequenced within a study of tumor-infiltrating lymphocytes in primary liver carcinoma. About the research overall: Patients diagnosed with primary liver carcinoma received treatment through surgical resection. Each of the samples returned roughly 3.65 to 8 million productive TCRbeta reads (a yield similar across tissue types).

Germline DNA was also extracted, and blood RNA derived from unsorted whole blood. Ten or more counts support this clonotype. The CDR3 consists of 15 residues. Germline loops: CDR1 SQVTM, CDR2 ANQGSEA. With 5 bases removed from V and 3 bases from J, the gap between germline ends came to 17 bases. TCR beta cDNA came from roughly 0.45 ug total RNA, primed with a constant-region primer. A slightly modified ARM-PCR protocol with three nested multiplex PCR rounds produced these TCR beta libraries. Rounds one and two of PCR, each of about 10 cycles, were primed with TRBV1-TRBV30 forward primers and a C-beta reverse primer. TCRdb ran MiXCR on the multiplex PCR reads and lists one entry per CDR3 protein. The sample records about 350,000 distinct CDR3 sequences, approximately 64% being singletons.

The sequenced material came from peripheral blood. V gene TRBV29-1 combines with J gene TRBJ2-1; TRBD1 is a possible D gene (6 bases). This sequence originates from a man in his forties or fifties with primary liver carcinoma and hepatitis B virus infection. The CDR3: CSVRPSRTDYNEQFF. The DNA of the CDR3 is TGCAGCGTTCGTCCGTCTCGGACAGACTACAATGAGCAGTTCTTC.